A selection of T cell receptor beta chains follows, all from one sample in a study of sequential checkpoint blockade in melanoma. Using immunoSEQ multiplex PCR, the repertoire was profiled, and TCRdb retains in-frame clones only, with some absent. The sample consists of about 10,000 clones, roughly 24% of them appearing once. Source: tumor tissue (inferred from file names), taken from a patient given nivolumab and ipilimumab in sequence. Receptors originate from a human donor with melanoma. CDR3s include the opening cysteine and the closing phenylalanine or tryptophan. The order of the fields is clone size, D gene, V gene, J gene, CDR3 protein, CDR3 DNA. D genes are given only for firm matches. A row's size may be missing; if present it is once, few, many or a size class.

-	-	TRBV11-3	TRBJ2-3	CASSYAAASTDTQYF	TGTGCCAGCAGCTACGCGGCGGCTAGCACAGATACGCAGTATTTT
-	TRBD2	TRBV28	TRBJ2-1	CASSLTSGFTYNEQFF	TGTGCCAGCAGTTTGACTAGCGGGTTTACCTACAATGAGCAGTTCTTC
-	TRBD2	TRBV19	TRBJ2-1	CASRPEAGGRGEQFF	TGTGCCAGTAGGCCAGAAGCGGGGGGCCGTGGTGAGCAGTTCTTC
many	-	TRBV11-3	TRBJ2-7	CASSPYDRAYEQYF	TGTGCCAGCAGCCCCTACGACAGAGCCTACGAGCAGTACTTC
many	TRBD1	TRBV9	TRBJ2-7	CASSPRQGPYEQYF	TGTGCCAGCAGCCCTAGACAGGGACCCTACGAGCAGTACTTC
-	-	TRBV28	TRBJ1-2	CASRLPGSGYTF	TGTGCCAGCAGATTACCTGGGAGTGGCTACACCTTC
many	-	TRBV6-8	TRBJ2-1	CASRQTVGYNEQFF	TGTGCCAGCAGACAAACCGTCGGCTACAATGAGCAGTTCTTC
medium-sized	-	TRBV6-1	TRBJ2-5	CASSEGGGMNLGTETQYF	TGTGCCAGCAGTGAAGGAGGGGGAATGAACCTGGGGACGGAGACCCAGTACTTC
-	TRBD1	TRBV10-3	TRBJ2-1	CAISESSGQGYNEQFF	TGTGCCATCAGTGAGTCGTCGGGACAGGGCTACAATGAGCAGTTCTTC
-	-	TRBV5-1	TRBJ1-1	CASSRSRVNTEAFF	TGCGCCAGCAGCCGAAGCAGGGTGAACACTGAAGCTTTCTTT
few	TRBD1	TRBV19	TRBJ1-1	CASSIGQGPGTEAFF	TGTGCCAGTAGTATAGGACAGGGGCCGGGTACTGAAGCTTTCTTT
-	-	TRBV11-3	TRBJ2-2	CASSNLMGREYTGELFF	TGTGCCAGCAGCAATTTAATGGGCAGAGAATACACCGGGGAGCTGTTTTTT
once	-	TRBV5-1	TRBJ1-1	CASSYNRVDTEAFF	TGCGCCAGCAGCTATAACAGGGTAGACACTGAAGCTTTCTTT
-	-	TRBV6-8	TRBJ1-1	CASSYWGSGFSEAFF	TGTGCCAGCAGTTACTGGGGATCAGGGTTTTCTGAAGCTTTCTTT
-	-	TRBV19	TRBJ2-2	CASSIPPGAGVRGELFF	TGTGCCAGTAGTATCCCCCCAGGGGCGGGGGTACGCGGGGAGCTGTTTTTT
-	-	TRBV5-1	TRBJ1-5	CASRLARGVCNQPQHF	TGCGCCAGCAGGTTGGCCCGGGGGGTTTGCAATCAGCCCCAGCATTTT
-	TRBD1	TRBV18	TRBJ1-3	CASSPLGTAPGNTIYF	TGTGCCAGCTCACCACTTGGGACAGCTCCTGGAAACACCATATATTTT
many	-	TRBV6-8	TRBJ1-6	CASSYIPGNTPSPLHF	TGTGCCAGCAGTTACATTCCAGGGAATACGCCTTCACCCCTCCACTTT
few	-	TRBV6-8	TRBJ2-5	CASSYSMSSGETQYF	TGTGCCAGCAGTTACTCGATGAGTTCGGGAGAGACCCAGTACTTC
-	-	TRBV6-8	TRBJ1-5	CAITRDPSNQPQHF	TGTGCCATCACCCGGGACCCGAGCAATCAGCCCCAGCATTTT
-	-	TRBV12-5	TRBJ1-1	CASKGGWTEAFF	TGTGCCAGCAAGGGGGGGTGGACTGAAGCTTTCTTT
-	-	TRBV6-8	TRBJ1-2	CASSYSWGRNYGYTF	TGTGCCAGCAGTTACTCCTGGGGAAGAAACTATGGCTACACCTTC
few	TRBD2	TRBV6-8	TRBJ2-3	CASSYSSSGGAGDTQYF	TGTGCCAGCAGTTACTCCTCTAGCGGGGGGGCAGGGGATACGCAGTATTTT
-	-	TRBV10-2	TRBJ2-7	CATGRTLSGEQYF	TGCGCCACCGGGAGAACCCTCAGCGGCGAGCAGTACTTC
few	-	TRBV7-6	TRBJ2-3	CASRNPRWGGPDTQYF	TGTGCCAGCAGAAACCCTAGATGGGGGGGCCCAGATACGCAGTATTTT
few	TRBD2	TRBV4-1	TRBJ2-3	CASSQDAVAGGMSTDTQYF	TGCGCCAGCAGCCAAGATGCGGTAGCGGGGGGGATGAGCACAGATACGCAGTATTTT
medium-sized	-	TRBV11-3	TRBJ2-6	CASSLVGGSSGANVLTF	TGTGCCAGCAGCTTAGTGGGCGGAAGCTCTGGGGCCAACGTCCTGACTTTC
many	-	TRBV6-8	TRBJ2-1	CASSHTGNEQFF	TGTGCCAGCAGCCATACAGGCAATGAGCAGTTCTTC
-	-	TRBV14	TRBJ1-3	CASRRRGSGNTIYF	TGTGCCAGCAGACGACGGGGATCTGGAAACACCATATATTTT
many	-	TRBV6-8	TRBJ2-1	CASSKGLLEGEQFF	TGTGCCAGCTCAAAGGGACTTCTCGAGGGGGAGCAGTTCTTC
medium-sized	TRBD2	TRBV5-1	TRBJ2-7	CASSLEGRGREYEQYF	TGCGCCAGCAGCTTGGAGGGGAGGGGAAGGGAATACGAGCAGTACTTC
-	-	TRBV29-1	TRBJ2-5	CSVKPAGVETQYF	TGCAGCGTTAAACCGGCAGGGGTAGAGACCCAGTACTTC
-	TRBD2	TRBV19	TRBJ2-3	CASSPRERGNTDTQYF	TGTGCCAGTAGCCCAAGGGAGCGGGGGAACACAGATACGCAGTATTTT
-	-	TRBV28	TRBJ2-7	CASSFRGPSYEQYF	TGTGCCAGCAGTTTTAGGGGCCCCTCCTACGAGCAGTACTTC
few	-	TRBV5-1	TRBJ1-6	CASSLGQGNSPLHF	TGCGCCAGCAGCTTGGGGCAGGGGAATTCACCCCTCCACTTT
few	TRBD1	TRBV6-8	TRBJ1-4	CASSYSTGSKKLFF	TGTGCCAGCAGTTACTCGACAGGGTCTAAAAAACTGTTTTTT
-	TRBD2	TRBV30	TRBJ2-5	CAWSKPGGETQYF	TGTGCCTGGAGTAAGCCGGGAGGAGAGACCCAGTACTTC
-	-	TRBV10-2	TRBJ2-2	CASSTRSANTGELFF	TGCGCCAGCAGCACCAGGTCCGCGAACACCGGGGAGCTGTTTTTT
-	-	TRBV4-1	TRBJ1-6	CASSREQGYNSPLHF	TGCGCCAGCAGCCGTGAACAGGGTTATAATTCACCCCTCCACTTT
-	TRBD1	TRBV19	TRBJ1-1	CASNIQGTNTEAFF	TGTGCCAGTAACATACAGGGGACCAACACTGAAGCTTTCTTT
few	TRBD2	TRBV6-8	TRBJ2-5	CASSYSVAGPKTQYF	TGTGCCAGCAGTTACTCAGTAGCGGGGCCTAAGACCCAGTACTTC
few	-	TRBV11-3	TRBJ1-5	CASSLGPNPGQPQHF	TGTGCCAGCAGCTTAGGACCAAACCCCGGCCAGCCCCAGCATTTT
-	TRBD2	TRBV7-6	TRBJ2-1	CASSLADDYNEQFF	TGTGCCAGCAGCCTAGCGGACGACTACAATGAGCAGTTCTTC
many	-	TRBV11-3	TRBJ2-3	CASPRGSGSTDTQYF	TGTGCCAGCCCCCGGGGTAGCGGAAGCACAGATACGCAGTATTTT
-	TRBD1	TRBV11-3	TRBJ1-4	CASSLNRGPNEKLFF	TGTGCCAGCAGCTTAAACAGGGGACCCAATGAAAAACTGTTTTTT
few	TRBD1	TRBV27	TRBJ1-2	CASSPVARTGRADYGYTF	TGTGCCAGCAGCCCAGTTGCTCGGACAGGACGCGCAGACTATGGCTACACCTTC
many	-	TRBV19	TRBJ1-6	CASSINRGEGSGDSPLHF	TGTGCCAGTAGTATAAATCGGGGGGAGGGGAGCGGGGATTCACCCCTCCACTTT